The 13 T cell receptor beta chains below were found in one sample sequenced in a study of blood T cells in healthy people across ages (dated by TCRdb to 2015 to 2017). Libraries were constructed by 5' RACE. Sequencing was performed on an Illumina HiSeq 2500. The second PCR ran for about 7 to 11 cycles and used a J-beta primer mix along with a sample-barcoded 5' primer. Clones were called with MiXCR by TCRdb after fastp trimmed the public reads at Q25, and only in-frame beta chains were retained. Every entry covers one CDR3 protein and lists the most common genes and DNA from its rows. The table for this sample lists some 700,000 distinct CDR3 sequences; 20% to 25% of them were counted only once. The ten most abundant clones make up around 21% of the sample. The specimen was blood. The receptor source for this set is a man between 65 and 79 years old in good health.

A few counts support this clonotype. The chain joins TRBV6-1 to TRBJ2-3; TRBD2 agrees at 13 bases. Looked up from germline, CDR1 is MNHNS and CDR2 is SASEGT. This CDR3 is 18 amino acids long. The V segment lost 3 bases and the J segment 0 bases; nucleotides outside the gene matches: 6. CDR3 amino acids: CASSERLAGGTSTDTQYF. The DNA for the CDR3 is TGTGCCAGCAGTGAGAGACTAGCGGGGGGCACTAGCACAGATACGCAGTATTTT.

The chain has TRBV7-8 and TRBJ2-3; D remains ambiguous. CDR1 SGHVS and CDR2 FQNEAQ come from the germline V gene. V lost 3 bases, J lost 0 bases, and 10 bases lay in between. There are 15 residues in the CDR3. The CDR3: CASSFPARSTDTQYF. The CDR3 region has the DNA TGTGCCAGCAGCTTCCCGGCCCGGAGCACAGATACGCAGTATTTT.

V gene TRBV9 combines with J gene TRBJ1-2, with 9 bases lining up with TRBD1. Germline V gene sequence: CDR1 SGDLS, CDR2 YYNGEE. With 5 bases clipped from V and 8 bases from J, the junction kept 10 bases outside the gene matches. CDR3 length equals 14 residues. The CDR3 loop is CASSAKGQGRGYTF. As DNA, the CDR3 is TGTGCCAGCAGTGCCAAGGGACAGGGTCGGGGCTACACCTTC. The full variable domain, its missing parts supplied by reference TRBV9 and TRBJ1-2, is DSGVTQTPKHLITATGQRVTLRCSPRSGDLSVYWYQQSLDQGLQFLIQYYNGEERAKGNILERFSAQQFPDLHSELNLSSLELGDSALYFCASSAKGQGRGYTFGSGTRLTVV.

This clonotype was detected only a few times. The V and J genes are TRBV18 and TRBJ2-7; 9 bases line up with TRBD1. This CDR3 has 14 amino acids. Germline loops: CDR1 KGHSH, CDR2 LQKENI. J was trimmed by 4 bases and V by 6 bases; bases with no gene match: 7. CDR3 residues: CASSPRQGEYEQYF. In DNA form, the CDR3 reads TGTGCCAGCTCCCCGAGACAGGGGGAGTACGAGCAGTACTTC.

This chain joins TRBV12-3 or TRBV12-4 and TRBJ1-5; D is unclear. CDR3 length equals 11 residues. Trimming cost V 6 bases and J 7 bases, with 7 bases left between them. This chain's CDR3 is CASSYGQPQHF. DNA for the CDR3: TGTGCCAGCAGCTATGGGCAGCCCCAGCATTTT.

This clonotype was observed a few times. The CDR3 sequence: CASNSLIVDEQFF. As DNA, the CDR3 is TGTGCCAGCAATTCCCTCATCGTGGATGAGCAGTTCTTC. This chain uses TRBV6-2 or TRBV6-3 with TRBJ2-1; D not resolved. Germline CDR1 and CDR2: MNHEY and SVGEGT. This CDR3 has 13 residues. The V and J ends lost 7 bases and 8 bases respectively, with 15 bases between them.

This clonotype was counted only a few times. V and J are TRBV6-5 and TRBJ2-5; no reliable D call. The assigned J gene may be wrong: the sequence end matches TRBJ2-1 better. The CDR3 totals 14 residues. CDR1 and CDR2 (germline): MNHEY, SVGAGI. The CDR3 nucleotides are TGTGCCAGCAGTTTTTTCAGGTGGAGCGATGAGCAGTTCTTC. Amino acid sequence: CASSFFRWSDEQFF.

This rearrangement joins TRBV29-1 to TRBJ2-7, with TRBD1 matching 7 bases. The length of the CDR3 is 15 residues. Germline trimming cut 1 base from V and 2 bases from J; bases unmatched to any gene: 8. CDR1 and CDR2 from the germline V gene are SQVTM and ANQGSEA. CDR3 nucleotides: TGCAGCGTTGAAGGAGGGGGCCCAACTCCCTACGAGCAGTACTTC. It is translated as CSVEGGGPTPYEQYF.

This rearrangement joins TRBV10-3 to TRBJ1-4; tentative D call: TRBD1 (6 bases). The CDR3 totals 14 residues. Germline loops: CDR1 ENHRY, CDR2 SYGVKD. V lost 3 bases and J 7 bases, leaving 12 bases between the germline ends. The CDR3 here is CAISEGGGTEKLFF. CDR3 nucleotides: TGTGCCATCAGTGAAGGGGGAGGGACTGAAAAACTGTTTTTT.

The V and J genes are TRBV20-1 and TRBJ2-2, with D perhaps TRBD1 or TRBD2 (6 bases each). Trimming took 5 bases from V and 4 from J, leaving 20 bases between them. The CDR3 is 16 residues long. Germline V gene sequence: CDR1 DFQATT, CDR2 SNEGSKA (reference sequence). CDR3 bases: TGCAGTGCTCCTAGGGCCGGGGGCGTTGGCACCGGGGAGCTGTTTTTT. This gives the protein CSAPRAGGVGTGELFF.

V and J are TRBV21-1 and TRBJ1-4; TRBD1 is taken as the D call from the table, unchecked against the DNA. TRBV21-1 is recorded as a pseudogene. This CDR3 has 15 amino acids. The chain's CDR3 is CASSIRGRANEKLFF. DNA for the CDR3: TGTGCCAGCTCCATAAGGGGGCGGGCTAATGAAAAACTGTTTTTT.

The chain carries TRBV7-6 and TRBJ2-3, with 11 bases identical to TRBD1. CDR3 length equals 17 residues. With 1 base clipped from V and 4 bases from J, the junction kept 7 bases outside the gene matches. Germline V gene lookup returns CDR1 SGHVS and CDR2 FNYEAQ. The CDR3 DNA reads TGTGCCAGCAGCTTAGATATGGGACAGGGGGACGCAGATACGCAGTATTTT. Its translation: CASSLDMGQGDADTQYF.

About this clonotype: The junction and the germline gene differ at one end; a read error may be behind it. The chain uses TRBV7-2 and TRBJ2-5; D is undetermined. The germline CDR1 and CDR2 sequences are SGHTA and FQGNSA. The CDR3 has 14 amino acids. CDR3 region: CAGSQILREETQYF. DNA of the CDR3: TGTGCCGGCAGCCAAATTCTACGGGAAGAGACCCAGTACTTC.